The 2 T cell receptor beta chains presented below share a single source sample, sequenced in a study of T-cell memory formation after mild COVID-19. Via MiXCR, TCRdb re-called the 5' RACE reads, giving one row per CDR3 protein. Of 30,000 to 45,000 distinct CDR3 sequences listed, about an eighth are singletons. The sequenced material came from PBMCs or a T cell subset sorted from them (not recorded which). These receptors were taken from a man younger than 35 who had mild COVID-19 (a few samples of this study predate the infection). Cell type and time point are not known.

This clonotype was observed many times. The chain joins TRBV6-4 to TRBJ2-3, with 8 bases identical to TRBD1. The CDR3 extends over 14 amino acids. In germline, CDR1 is MRHNA, CDR2 SNTAGT. The V segment lost 6 bases and the J segment 4 bases; nucleotides outside the gene matches: 6. CDR3 coding DNA: TGTGCCAGCAGCCCACAGGGGGGCCCAGATACGCAGTATTTT. Protein sequence: CASSPQGGPDTQYF.

The J gene is TRBJ1-1, the V gene TRBV12-3 or TRBV12-4; TRBD1 matches at 7 bases. V shed 10 bases and J 9 bases; nucleotides not matched to a gene: 11. This CDR3 has 12 amino acids. CDR3 coding DNA: TGTGCCACAGGGGGGCCGATACAACAAGCTTTCTTT. Amino acids: CATGGPIQQAFF.